The 10 T cell receptor beta chains below all came from one sample that was sequenced in a study of control samples from healthy donors and cancer patients. Sequencing was performed with immunoSEQ multiplex PCR; in TCRdb, only in-frame clones are kept and a portion is missing. Seen here are a few hundred thousand clones, 75% to 95% observed once, and the top ten hold 5.5% to 7.5%. The sample was PBMCs. These receptors came from a man aged 40-55 years with head and neck cancer.

Only one count was recorded for this clone. V and J are TRBV10-3 and TRBJ1-1; 11 bases are a match to TRBD1. Germline V gene data show CDR1 as ENHRY and CDR2 as SYGVKD. V trimming: 0 bases; J trimming: 5 bases; junction bases outside the gene matches: 2. CDR3 length: 15 residues. The chain's CDR3 is CAISESGTGGTEAFF. In DNA form, the CDR3 reads TGTGCCATCAGTGAGTCGGGGACAGGGGGGACTGAAGCTTTCTTT.

The gene calls are TRBV7-9 and TRBJ1-6, with 8 nucleotides matching TRBD1. The CDR3 sequence is 14 residues long. Trimming cost V 4 bases and J 7 bases; bases outside gene matches: 3. The germline V gene has CDR1 SEHNR and CDR2 FQNEAQ (reference sequence). The CDR3 region is CASSSRTGNSPLHF. CDR3 coding DNA: TGTGCCAGCAGCTCCCGGACAGGGAATTCACCCCTCCACTTT.

The chain employs TRBV6-1 and TRBJ2-5; D remains ambiguous. Trimming cost V 1 base and J 1 base, with 7 bases left between them. CDR3 length: 14 amino acids. The germline V gene encodes CDR1 MNHNS and CDR2 SASEGT. The CDR3 spells CASSEGRAQETQYF. The CDR3 DNA follows: TGTGCCAGCAGTGAAGGTCGGGCCCAAGAGACCCAGTACTTC.

The chain couples TRBV27 to TRBJ1-2; 8 positions agree with TRBD1. After removal of 3 bases from V and 6 bases from J, the junction contained 3 bases not matched to a gene. Per germline, CDR1 MNHEY and CDR2 SMNVEV (reference sequence). The CDR3 has 13 amino acids. The CDR3 DNA sequence: TGTGCCAGCAGTTTCACAGGGGGGAATGGCTACACCTTC. It codes for CASSFTGGNGYTF.

The chain is built from TRBV11-2 and TRBJ1-6; 7 positions agree with TRBD1. The CDR3 has 18 residues. Trimming cost V 5 bases and J 9 bases; bases outside gene matches: 19. Per germline, CDR1 SGHAT and CDR2 FQNNGV. The CDR3 nucleotides read TGTGCCAGCAGCAGACCCTCGCAGGGGGGGTTTCTAAGTTCACCCCTCCACTTT. This codes for CASSRPSQGGFLSSPLHF.

V gene TRBV28 combines with J gene TRBJ1-2; possibly TRBD1 for D (6 bases). The CDR3 loop spans 14 amino acids. Trimming took off 6 bases at V and 5 bases at J, with 16 bases between the two ends. Germline values: CDR1 MDHEN, CDR2 SYDVKM. In DNA, the CDR3 is TGTGCCAGCAGCCCCCCAAGACAGGAATATGGCTACACCTTC. Its protein is CASSPPRQEYGYTF.

The rearrangement links TRBV28 to TRBJ1-5; 9 bases line up with TRBD1. The trim removed 3 bases at V and 4 bases at J, leaving 7 bases unmatched. Germline V gene data show CDR1 as MDHEN and CDR2 as SYDVKM. This CDR3 spans 16 amino acids. DNA of the CDR3: TGTGCCAGCAGTTTGCTCAGGGGACAGGGTAATCAGCCCCAGCATTTT. Amino acid sequence: CASSLLRGQGNQPQHF.

The CDR3 loop reads CASSQGTVYEKLFF. In DNA form, the CDR3 reads TGTGCCAGCAGCCAGGGGACAGTATATGAAAAACTGTTTTTT. The gene calls are TRBV5-6 and TRBJ1-4; 7 nucleotides align to TRBD1. The CDR3 covers 14 residues. CDR1 and CDR2 (germline): SGHDT, YYEEEE. J was trimmed by 6 bases and V by 4 bases; bases with no gene match: 6.

The chain combines TRBV10-1 with TRBJ1-4; 7 nucleotides match TRBD1. Germline CDR1 reads WNHNN; CDR2 reads SYGVQD (reference sequence). V dropped 4 bases and J dropped 0; count of bases not matched to a gene: 17. CDR3 size: 20 residues. CDR3 bases: TGCGCCAGCAGTGTCGTGCTCCTCTCCGGGACAGTTTCAACTAATGAAAAACTGTTTTTT. Amino acid sequence: CASSVVLLSGTVSTNEKLFF.

In this sample, this clone turned up a few times. CDR3 DNA sequence: TGTGCCAGTAGTATAGGAGTTGAGACGCCTAGGTGGAGGGAAAAACTGTTTTTT. Translated, it gives CASSIGVETPRWREKLFF. This chain uses TRBV19 with TRBJ1-4, with no clear D. This CDR3 comprises 18 residues. The germline V and J ends were trimmed by 1 base and 8 bases, with 23 bases remaining between them. From germline, CDR1 is LNHDA and CDR2 SQIVND (reference sequence). The entire variable domain, with the rest obtained from reference TRBV19 and TRBJ1-4, is as follows: DGGITQSPKYLFRKEGQNVTLSCEQNLNHDAMYWYRQDPGQGLRLIYYSQIVNDFQKGDIAEGYSVSREKKESFPLTVTSAQKNPTAFYLCASSIGVETPRWREKLFFGSGTQLSVL.